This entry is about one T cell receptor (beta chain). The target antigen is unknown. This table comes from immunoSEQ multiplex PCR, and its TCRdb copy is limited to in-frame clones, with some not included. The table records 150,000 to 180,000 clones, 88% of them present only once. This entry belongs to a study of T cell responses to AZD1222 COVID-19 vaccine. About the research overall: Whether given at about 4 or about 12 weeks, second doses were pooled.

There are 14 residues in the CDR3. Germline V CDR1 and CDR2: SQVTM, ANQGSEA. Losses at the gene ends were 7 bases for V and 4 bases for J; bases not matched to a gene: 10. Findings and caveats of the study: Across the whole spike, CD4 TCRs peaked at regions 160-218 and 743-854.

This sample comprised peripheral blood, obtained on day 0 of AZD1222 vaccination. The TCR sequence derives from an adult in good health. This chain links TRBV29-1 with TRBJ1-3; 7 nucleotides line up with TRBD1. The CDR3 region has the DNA TGCAGCGCGGAGACAGGGTCTATCGGAAACACCATATATTTT. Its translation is CSAETGSIGNTIYF.